This TCR beta chain was found in a study of cytomegalovirus exposure and HLA in healthy donors. As to this clone: The antigen remains undetermined.

Researchers ran the PCR with 60 Vbeta and 13 Jbeta primers. Libraries were prepared by immunoSEQ multiplex PCR; TCRdb keeps only in-frame clonotypes and omits some of them. This sample's table has 90,000 to 130,000 clones. CDR1 MNHNS and CDR2 SASEGT come from the germline V gene. The V segment lost 5 bases and the J segment 4 bases; nucleotides outside the gene matches: 5. This CDR3 is 14 amino acids long. Study-wide results and limits: Accounts indicate the classifier identified cytomegalovirus status with strong specificity and sensitivity. Follow-up analysis later connected one missense variant in DCLRE1C with trimming of TCR beta V- and J-genes. In an earlier analysis, most TCR beta V segments were productive about 90% or about 30% of the time.

The TCR sequence derives from a middle-aged man in good health and CMV-seropositive. The sequencing sample was made of PBMCs. The chain is built from TRBV6-1 and TRBJ1-2, with 9 bases matching TRBD1. The chain's CDR3 is CASSPTGGGYGYTF. CDR3 coding DNA: TGTGCCAGCAGTCCTACAGGGGGCGGCTATGGCTACACCTTC.